One sample yielded the 23 T cell receptor beta chains listed below, sequenced in a study of T cell responses to AZD1222 COVID-19 vaccine. Sequenced by immunoSEQ multiplex PCR; TCRdb stores in-frame clones only, minus some. Of some 120,000 clones listed, approximately 88% were seen once; the top ten hold over 6.5%. Sequencing used peripheral blood, obtained on day 0 of AZD1222 vaccination. Every receptor here comes from an adult in good health.

The V call is TRBV7-3, the J call TRBJ1-1; D remains ambiguous. Germline lookup yields CDR1 SGHTA and CDR2 FQGTGA. The CDR3 is 13 residues long. V was cut by 2 bases and J by 0 bases, with 4 bases left in between. The CDR3: CASSLYLNTEAFF. The DNA of the CDR3 is TGTGCCAGCAGCTTATACCTGAACACTGAAGCTTTCTTT. Drawing the rest from reference TRBV7-3 and TRBJ1-1, the complete variable domain is GAGVSQTPSNKVTEKGKYVELRCDPISGHTALYWYRQSLGQGPEFLIYFQGTGAADDSGLPNDRFFAVRPEGSVSTLKIQRTERGDSAVYLCASSLYLNTEAFFGQGTRLTVV.

This chain connects TRBV29-1 to TRBJ2-7, with 7 nucleotides matching TRBD1. V dropped 4 bases and J dropped 3; count of bases not matched to a gene: 9. In germline, CDR1 is SQVTM, CDR2 ANQGSEA. The CDR3 runs 14 residues. CDR3 nucleotides: TGCAGCGTTGGGGGGCAGGGGGTCAACTACGAGCAGTACTTC. Its translation: CSVGGQGVNYEQYF.

The chain employs TRBV19 and TRBJ1-1, with D possibly matching TRBD1 (5 bases). This CDR3 region has 14 residues. With 6 bases removed from V and 4 bases from J, the gap between germline ends came to 15 bases. Germline lookup yields CDR1 LNHDA and CDR2 SQIVND (reference sequence). The CDR3 DNA reads as TGTGCCAGTAGACCCGCCGGGGGGGGCACTGAAGCTTTCTTT. Its protein is CASRPAGGGTEAFF.

The rearrangement links TRBV7-2 to TRBJ2-7; D is unclear. This CDR3 is built from 13 residues. V dropped 1 base and J dropped 5 bases, with 9 bases sitting between them. Looked up from germline, CDR1 is SGHTA and CDR2 is FQGNSA. CDR3 sequence (DNA): TGTGCCAGCAGCTTAGGGTTCGGAGACGAGCAGTACTTC. Translation: CASSLGFGDEQYF.

The chain employs TRBV27 and TRBJ2-7; TRBD1 aligns across 10 bases. The CDR3 totals 16 residues. The germline gives CDR1 MNHEY, CDR2 SMNVEV (reference sequence). J lost 4 bases, V lost 6 bases, and 12 bases had no gene match. CDR3 sequence reads: CASRELTGTGAYEQYF. The CDR3 region has the DNA TGTGCCAGCAGGGAATTAACCGGGACAGGGGCGTACGAGCAGTACTTC.

This chain links TRBV19 with TRBJ1-5; D remains ambiguous. The CDR3 runs to 15 residues. V gave up 3 bases and J gave up 1 base, with 10 bases separating them. Looked up from germline, CDR1 is LNHDA and CDR2 is SQIVND (reference sequence). The CDR3 loop reads CASSIMGGSNQPQHF. DNA of the CDR3: TGTGCCAGTAGTATCATGGGAGGCAGCAATCAGCCCCAGCATTTT.

In this sample, this clone turned up a few times. The genes are TRBV29-1 and TRBJ2-2; D gene unclear. The CDR3 has 13 amino acids. V was pared by 4 bases and J by 7 bases, with 13 bases between. Germline V gene lookup returns CDR1 SQVTM and CDR2 ANQGSEA. DNA of the CDR3: TGCAGCGTTGCGCAGTTGGTTGGCGGGGAGCTGTTTTTT. Translation gives CSVAQLVGGELFF.

The J gene is TRBJ2-2, the V gene TRBV19, with D maybe TRBD2 (6 bases). V was trimmed by 9 bases and J by 0 bases, leaving 14 bases between them. Germline V gene sequence: CDR1 LNHDA, CDR2 SQIVND (reference sequence). This CDR3 is 15 amino acids long. CDR3 coding DNA: TGTGCCAGCAGCTTAGCGGACGCGAACACCGGGGAGCTGTTTTTT. It translates to CASSLADANTGELFF.

The genes are TRBV19 and TRBJ2-7; 8 nucleotides align to TRBD1. The CDR3 is made up of 15 amino acids. With 4 bases clipped from V and 0 bases from J, the junction kept 5 bases outside the gene matches. Germline V gene lookup returns CDR1 LNHDA and CDR2 SQIVND (reference sequence). Here the CDR3 DNA reads TGTGCCAGTAGTAGCCGGGACAGGAGCTCCTACGAGCAGTACTTC. Translated: CASSSRDRSSYEQYF.

The chain employs TRBV3-1 (or the pseudogene TRBV3-2) and TRBJ2-3; D unclear. Germline CDR1 reads LGHDT; CDR2 reads YNNKEL (reference sequence). This CDR3 region has 15 residues. Deletions cut 0 bases from V and 2 bases from J, with 9 bases between. CDR3 coding DNA: TGTGCCAGCAGCCAAGAAGGGCAGCACACAGATACGCAGTATTTT. Translation gives CASSQEGQHTDTQYF.

This clone was observed a few times. The chain has TRBV30 and TRBJ2-7; D is perhaps TRBD1 or TRBD2 (5 bases each). This CDR3 comprises 14 residues. Germline V gives CDR1 GTSNPN, CDR2 SVGIG (reference sequence). The V and J ends lost 1 base and 3 bases respectively, with 13 bases between them. The DNA of the CDR3 is TGTGCCTGGAGTGGAACCGGGACCTTCTACGAGCAGTACTTC. Protein product: CAWSGTGTFYEQYF.

The V and J genes are TRBV7-2 and TRBJ1-2; D may be TRBD1 (5 bases). The CDR3 extends over 12 amino acids. CDR1 SGHTA and CDR2 FQGNSA come from the germline V gene. V was shortened by 2 bases and J by 6 bases, with 7 bases between the two germline ends. This CDR3 reads CASSLRGDGYTF. CDR3 bases: TGTGCCAGCAGCTTACGAGGGGATGGCTACACCTTC.

The genes are TRBV10-3 and TRBJ2-7, with 7 bases aligning to TRBD1. Looked up from germline, CDR1 is ENHRY and CDR2 is SYGVKD. V gave up 4 bases and J gave up 5 bases; unmatched junction bases: 8. The CDR3 is 14 amino acids. Written as DNA, the CDR3 is TGTGCCATCAGTGGTCGGACAGGCCGCAACGAGCAGTACTTC. Protein sequence: CAISGRTGRNEQYF.

J is TRBJ2-7 and V is TRBV7-2; D not resolved. Per germline, CDR1 SGHTA and CDR2 FQGNSA. The CDR3 covers 14 residues. The germline V and J ends were trimmed by 2 bases and 2 bases, with 10 bases remaining between them. The CDR3 region is CASSLRGPTYEQYF. CDR3 coding DNA: TGTGCCAGCAGCTTAAGAGGTCCGACCTACGAGCAGTACTTC.

This rearrangement joins TRBV18 to TRBJ1-4; maybe TRBD1 (5 bases). This CDR3 spans 17 amino acids. CDR1 KGHSH and CDR2 LQKENI come from the germline V gene. Trimming pared 2 bases from V and 0 bases from J, leaving 13 bases between. The CDR3 is CASSPNRRIATNEKLFF. CDR3 nucleotide sequence: TGTGCCAGCTCACCAAACAGGAGAATTGCAACTAATGAAAAACTGTTTTTT. Filled out from reference TRBV18 and TRBJ1-4, the complete variable domain reads NAGVMQNPRHLVRRRGQEARLRCSPMKGHSHVYWYRQLPEEGLKFMVYLQKENIIDESGMPKERFSAEFPKEGPSILRIQQVVRGDSAAYFCASSPNRRIATNEKLFFGSGTQLSVL.

The chain uses TRBV27 and TRBJ1-5; D gene ambiguous. In germline, CDR1 is MNHEY, CDR2 SMNVEV (reference sequence). The CDR3 extends over 15 amino acids. Trimming shortened V by 3 bases and J by 0 bases, and 9 bases separated the two germline ends. CDR3 coding DNA: TGTGCCAGCAGTTTCGGCACAGATAGCAATCAGCCCCAGCATTTT. This codes for CASSFGTDSNQPQHF.

The rearrangement joins TRBV6-6 to TRBJ1-5; D possibly corresponds to TRBD1 (6 bases). Germline V gene data show CDR1 as MNHNY and CDR2 as SVGAGI (reference sequence). The V end lost 6 bases, the J end lost 0 bases, and 12 bases lay between the germline ends. CDR3 size: 15 residues. DNA of the CDR3: TGTGCCAGCAGCCCACAGGGCCTTAGCAATCAGCCCCAGCATTTT. Translating it yields CASSPQGLSNQPQHF.

The genes are TRBV5-4 and TRBJ2-7; the match to TRBD2 covers 10 bases. CDR3 length equals 17 residues. The germline CDR1 and CDR2 sequences are SGHNT and YYREEE (reference sequence). Trimming took 0 bases from V and 2 from J; bases not matched to a gene: 8. The CDR3 DNA reads as TGTGCCAGCAGCTTGGGACTAGCGGGTCTACCCCCCTACGAGCAGTACTTC. The encoded protein is CASSLGLAGLPPYEQYF.

J is TRBJ1-3 and V is TRBV29-1, with D possibly being TRBD1 (5 bases). This CDR3 is built from 14 residues. The V gene's germline CDR1 is SQVTM and CDR2 ANQGSEA. V lost 4 bases to trimming and J lost 3 bases, with 13 bases between them. The CDR3 DNA reads TGCAGCGTTGCGAAGCAGGGCCTTGGAAACACCATATATTTT. It is translated as CSVAKQGLGNTIYF.

The chain links TRBV19 to TRBJ1-4; D ambiguous. Trimming pared 4 bases from V and 0 bases from J, leaving 6 bases between. The CDR3 length is 14 residues. The germline gives CDR1 LNHDA, CDR2 SQIVND (reference sequence). As DNA, the CDR3 is TGTGCCAGTAGTACAGTTGCAACTAATGAAAAACTGTTTTTT. Protein: CASSTVATNEKLFF.

V gene TRBV27 combines with J gene TRBJ2-6; 8 bases map to TRBD1. Germline V gene lookup returns CDR1 MNHEY and CDR2 SMNVEV (reference sequence). V was pared by 5 bases and J by 0 bases, with 9 bases of the junction left unmatched. The CDR3 sequence is 18 residues long. CDR3 sequence: CASSPAGTGSSGANVLTF. In nucleotides, the CDR3 is TGTGCCAGCAGTCCTGCCGGGACAGGAAGCTCTGGGGCCAACGTCCTGACTTTC.

The chain carries TRBV10-3 and TRBJ1-1, with 9 bases matching TRBD1. Germline trimming cut 7 bases from V and 0 bases from J; bases unmatched to any gene: 3. Germline CDR1 reads ENHRY; CDR2 reads SYGVKD. CDR3 length equals 14 residues. This CDR3 reads CAINTGGLNTEAFF. The CDR3 DNA reads TGTGCCATCAACACAGGGGGCTTGAACACTGAAGCTTTCTTT.

This clone has a handful of counts. This chain links TRBV10-3 with TRBJ2-3, with D tentatively TRBD1 or TRBD2 (5 bases each). Trimming stripped 3 bases from V and 0 bases from J, with 13 bases between. Germline V gene lookup returns CDR1 ENHRY and CDR2 SYGVKD. This CDR3 is 16 amino acids long. The DNA of the CDR3 is TGTGCCATCAGTGATGTTGGGGGATCTAGCACAGATACGCAGTATTTT. Translated: CAISDVGGSSTDTQYF.